A selection of T cell receptor beta chains follows, all from one sample in a study of monozygotic twins with inflammatory bowel disease. One entry per CDR3 protein, without DNA, is what TCRdb gives after re-calling the 5' RACE reads. The sample's table shows approximately 340,000 distinct CDR3 sequences. The sample taken for sequencing was blood. Every receptor here comes from a human donor with ulcerative colitis or Crohn's disease, or a healthy co-twin of an affected twin (not recorded which). The CDR3 runs from the conserved cysteine through the conserved F or W.

j_call v_call cdr3_aa
TRBJ2-5 TRBV5-1 CASVQGSQETQYF
TRBJ1-6 TRBV6-5 CASSYLTPGSYNSPLHF
TRBJ1-5 TRBV7-7 CASSFLATGHSNQPQHF
TRBJ2-5 TRBV5-1 CPSSRSGEETQYF
TRBJ1-5 TRBV5-1 CASSLGAQGASNQPQHF
TRBJ2-3 TRBV29-1 CSVEGLEGGGAGADTQYF
TRBJ2-3 TRBV5-1 CASSPGQRELMTDTQYF
TRBJ2-7 TRBV5-6 CASSQRAGTLSSYEQYF
TRBJ1-5 TRBV20-1 CSARGYGQPQHF
TRBJ1-5 TRBV7-2 CASSFSRGQPQHF
TRBJ2-5 TRBV5-1 CASSLSTGGQETQYF
TRBJ2-7 TRBV3-1 CASSQDWGATEQYF
TRBJ2-5 TRBV14 CASSQVIVGLEETQYF
TRBJ2-5 TRBV23-1 CASSQPLQEGQETQYF
TRBJ2-3 TRBV7-8 CASSQSGLAGGTDTQYF
TRBJ2-5 TRBV29-1 CSVNRGRRETQYF
TRBJ1-2 TRBV18 CASSQLDRDSGYTF
TRBJ1-5 TRBV5-1 CASSLEDSSNQPQHF
TRBJ2-5 TRBV5-1 CASSLDVETQYF
TRBJ2-7 TRBV20-1 CSASELAGLKQYF
TRBJ2-1 TRBV4-1 CASSQRINRGRETGMSYNEQFF
TRBJ2-5 TRBV4-1 CASSQDGTGAQETQYF
TRBJ2-1 TRBV9 CASSLLAGSGNEQFF
TRBJ2-1 TRBV4-1 CASSQDMILLYYNEQFF
TRBJ1-2 TRBV18 CASSNNNYGYTF
TRBJ2-1 TRBV28 CASRGVGASSYNEQFF
TRBJ2-7 TRBV20-1 CSARGGQGINEQYF
TRBJ2-1 TRBV7-2 CASSTTSGAYNEQFF
TRBJ2-1 TRBV11-2 CASSLVSAGVLRGSYNEQFF
TRBJ1-4 TRBV7-9 CASTRIGEKLFF
TRBJ1-5 TRBV18 CASSPASNQPQHF
TRBJ2-1 TRBV28 CASGIRTADEQFF
TRBJ2-7 TRBV20-1 CSAIQGYYEQYF
TRBJ2-3 TRBV10-3 CAISATASTDTQYF
TRBJ1-4 TRBV5-1 CASSLGLEEKLFF
TRBJ1-2 TRBV9 CASSVASGQGVGGYTF
TRBJ2-1 TRBV5-1 CASSDLKRNEQFF
TRBJ2-3 TRBV28 CASSFRNGDTQYF
TRBJ1-5 TRBV30 CAWSPESNQPQHF
TRBJ1-2 TRBV10-3 CAIRPGRDYGYTF
TRBJ2-1 TRBV7-2 CAGSPSSGWNEQFF
TRBJ1-5 TRBV20-1 CSANPGGPVGNQPQHF
TRBJ2-2 TRBV19 CASSTSALGTGATTGELFF
TRBJ2-3 TRBV5-6 CASSSWTGQTDTQYF
TRBJ2-4 TRBV10-3 CAISERTAQNMQYF
TRBJ2-2 TRBV6-5 CASSYSRGRIGELFF
TRBJ1-1 TRBV6-1 CASSEYRGDTEAFF
TRBJ1-1 TRBV19 CASTRWGPNTEAFF
TRBJ2-4 TRBV20-1 CSAGPWGENIQYF
TRBJ2-3 TRBV12-3/TRBV12-4 CASSPQRVADTQYF
TRBJ1-5 TRBV4-3 CASSQGYRGVGPQHF
TRBJ1-4 TRBV5-1 CASSIGTGMATNEKLFF
TRBJ1-3 TRBV5-1 CASSSSPSGNTIYF
TRBJ2-2 TRBV5-1 CASSALSTATNTGELFF
TRBJ2-7 TRBV13 CASSLRAGSYEQYF
TRBJ2-5 TRBV4-3 CASSQDPGGETQYF
TRBJ1-1 TRBV3-1 CASSQGQGEAFF
TRBJ1-1 TRBV20-1 CSANPWPMNTEAFF
TRBJ1-1 TRBV16 CASSPFGGAMINEAFF
TRBJ2-1 TRBV19 CASSMAATNEQFF